A single sample is the source of the 21 T cell receptor beta chains below, sequenced in a study of OX40 agonist ivuxolimab in advanced cancers. This table comes from immunoSEQ multiplex PCR, and its TCRdb copy is limited to in-frame clones, with some not included. In the table there are about 62,000 clones, roughly 78% of which are singletons. The specimen was CD4+ or CD8+ T cells sorted from blood, collected in a trial of the OX40 agonist ivuxolimab. These receptors were collected from an adult with an advanced solid tumor such as melanoma, head and neck, liver or kidney cancer.

This clone was seen a handful of times. The chain links TRBV7-8 to TRBJ2-1; tentatively, D is TRBD1 (6 bases). Looked up from germline, CDR1 is SGHVS and CDR2 is FQNEAQ. Trimming removed 10 bases at V and 7 bases at J, with 20 bases between. This CDR3 is built from 14 residues. The CDR3 DNA is TGTGCCACCGTGCAAACAGGGATAGTGAATGAGCAGTTCTTC. Its protein product is CATVQTGIVNEQFF.

In this sample, this clone is medium-sized (0.01 to 0.1%). This chain joins TRBV6-1 and TRBJ1-2; TRBD1 might be the D (6 bases). V lost 2 bases and J lost 3, with 10 bases in between. There are 14 residues in the CDR3. Germline assignment: CDR1 MNHNS and CDR2 SASEGT. The CDR3 coding sequence is TGTGCCAGCAGTGAATCAGGGGCTGACTATGGCTACACCTTC. Translated: CASSESGADYGYTF.

The CDR3 here is CASSLGRAGGHEQYF. CDR3 bases: TGTGCCAGCAGCTTAGGGCGCGCGGGAGGACACGAGCAGTACTTC. The chain couples TRBV11-2 to TRBJ2-7, with TRBD2 identical over 8 bases. CDR1 is SGHAT and CDR2 is FQNNGV in the germline V gene. V trimming: 1 base; J trimming: 5 bases; junction bases outside the gene matches: 7. This CDR3 has 15 amino acids.

The chain has TRBV5-4 and TRBJ2-3, with D perhaps given as TRBD1 or TRBD2 (6 bases each). Per germline, CDR1 SGHNT and CDR2 YYREEE (reference sequence). The CDR3 runs 16 residues. Trimming removed 3 bases at V and 6 bases at J, with 20 bases between. The CDR3 DNA reads TGTGCCAGCAGCTCACACACGGGGGCCGCGGGGGATACGCAGTATTTT. Translating it yields CASSSHTGAAGDTQYF.

The rearrangement joins TRBV6-6 to TRBJ1-1, with D possibly being TRBD1 (5 bases). The CDR3 consists of 13 residues. V was shortened by 3 bases and J by 2 bases, with 7 bases between the two germline ends. The germline V gene has CDR1 MNHNY and CDR2 SVGAGI (reference sequence). The CDR3 spells CASSYDRNTEAFF. CDR3 bases: TGTGCCAGCAGTTATGACAGAAACACTGAAGCTTTCTTT.

This clone was observed a handful of times. The chain carries TRBV5-6 and TRBJ1-6, with 7 bases matching TRBD1. Germline values: CDR1 SGHDT, CDR2 YYEEEE. This CDR3 region has 15 residues. V shed 0 bases and J 6 bases; nucleotides not matched to a gene: 3. The CDR3 nucleotides are TGTGCCAGCAGCTTGGTTAGGGGGCTTAATTCACCCCTCCACTTT. It specifies CASSLVRGLNSPLHF.

This clone was recorded many times. The chain joins TRBV13 to TRBJ1-2; D may be TRBD1 (6 bases). CDR3 length: 17 amino acids. Germline V CDR1 and CDR2: PRHDT, FYEKMQ (reference sequence). Trimming took 0 bases from V and 4 from J, leaving 18 bases between them. CDR3 coding DNA: TGTGCCAGCAGCTTAGGTACGGGACACGACGTCTCCTATGGCTACACCTTC. Its translation: CASSLGTGHDVSYGYTF.

The chain recombines TRBV5-1 with TRBJ1-1; the D gene is possibly TRBD1 (5 bases). Trimming took off 7 bases at V and 3 bases at J, with 16 bases between the two ends. The CDR3 contains 14 residues. The germline V gene encodes CDR1 SGHRS and CDR2 YFSETQ. The CDR3 sequence is CASRKEGTYTEAFF. The CDR3 DNA reads TGCGCCAGCCGTAAAGAGGGGACTTACACTGAAGCTTTCTTT.

The chain is built from TRBV30 and TRBJ1-1, with a tentative D call TRBD1 (5 bases). CDR3 size: 10 residues. Per the germline V gene, CDR1 is GTSNPN and CDR2 is SVGIG (reference sequence). CDR3 sequence reads: CAGGRGKAFF. The CDR3 bases are TGTGCTGGGGGAAGGGGAAAAGCTTTCTTT.

The chain combines TRBV5-4 with TRBJ2-5; D is unresolved. The CDR3 has 16 amino acids. With 3 bases removed from V and 5 bases from J, the gap between germline ends came to 20 bases. Germline V gene data show CDR1 as SGHNT and CDR2 as YYREEE (reference sequence). In DNA, the CDR3 is TGTGCCAGCAGCTCTCGCCGGCTCCCTCAGGAGGAGACCCAGTACTTC. Translation gives CASSSRRLPQEETQYF.

This CDR3 is CASSLVQGAGGYTF. The CDR3 DNA is TGTGCCAGCAGCTTAGTGCAGGGGGCCGGGGGCTACACCTTC. This chain joins TRBV7-8 and TRBJ1-2, with 8 bases fitting TRBD1. The germline CDR1 and CDR2 sequences are SGHVS and FQNEAQ. The CDR3 loop spans 14 amino acids. After removal of 1 base from V and 8 bases from J, the junction contained 6 bases not matched to a gene.

The J gene is TRBJ2-7, the V gene TRBV28, with unresolved D. The V gene's germline CDR1 is MDHEN and CDR2 SYDVKM. V was cut by 7 bases and J by 3 bases, with 19 bases left in between. The CDR3 is 15 residues long. The CDR3 protein is CASIRRKPGGYEQYF. CDR3 nucleotide sequence: TGTGCCAGCATACGGAGAAAGCCGGGCGGCTACGAGCAGTACTTC.

About this clone itself: At one of its ends the junction is not consistent with the germline gene, which may arise from a read error. This chain uses TRBV5-5 with TRBJ1-4; no reliable D call. CDR3 length equals 13 residues. Germline V gene data show CDR1 as SGHKS and CDR2 as YYEKEE (reference sequence). In nucleotides, the CDR3 is TGTGCCAGCAGCGTGACAACGAATGAAAAACTGTTTTTT. It is translated as CASSVTTNEKLFF.

The chain recombines TRBV25-1 with TRBJ2-2, with TRBD2 matching over 11 bases. Germline V gene lookup returns CDR1 MGHDK and CDR2 SYGVNS. The CDR3 is 15 amino acids. Unmatched junction bases numbered 1, after V lost 4 bases and J lost 3 bases. CDR3 DNA: TGTGCCAGCAGTGGTAGCGGGAGGGACACCGGGGAGCTGTTTTTT. Translated, it gives CASSGSGRDTGELFF.

The chain combines TRBV19 with TRBJ2-1; D is unclear. The CDR3 contains 13 residues. Germline CDR1 reads LNHDA; CDR2 reads SQIVND (reference sequence). Trimming took off 7 bases at V and 7 bases at J, with 14 bases between the two ends. CDR3 amino acids: CASNLGGRNEQFF. As DNA, the CDR3 is TGTGCCAGTAACCTCGGCGGTAGGAATGAGCAGTTCTTC.

This clone was seen just once. J is TRBJ2-1 and V is TRBV27; the match to TRBD2 covers 9 bases. V was clipped by 5 bases and J by 3 bases; unmatched bases: 5. CDR3 length: 15 residues. From germline, CDR1 is MNHEY and CDR2 SMNVEV (reference sequence). CDR3 sequence (DNA): TGTGCCAGCAGTCCGAGCGGGGGGCTCTACAATGAGCAGTTCTTC. Residues: CASSPSGGLYNEQFF.

The J gene is TRBJ2-3, the V gene TRBV7-6; D uncertain. V shed 3 bases and J shed 0 bases, with 7 bases lying between them. The V gene's germline CDR1 is SGHVS and CDR2 FNYEAQ. The CDR3 spans 14 residues. CDR3 in DNA: TGTGCCAGCAGCTTTTACACTAGCACAGATACGCAGTATTTT. This codes for CASSFYTSTDTQYF.

This clone was seen a single time. The rearrangement joins TRBV9 to TRBJ2-7, with 7 bases identical to TRBD2. The CDR3 is 14 amino acids. The V gene end was trimmed by 4 bases and the J gene end by 3 bases; junction bases not matched to a gene: 7. Germline CDR1 SGDLS, CDR2 YYNGEE. This CDR3 reads CASSFRDYNYEQYF. Written as DNA, the CDR3 is TGTGCCAGCAGCTTCCGGGACTACAACTACGAGCAGTACTTC.

The chain couples TRBV15 to TRBJ1-2; 7 positions agree with TRBD1. The CDR3 totals 14 residues. The J segment lost 4 bases and the V segment lost 5 bases, leaving 7 bases of the junction unmatched. Germline CDR1 is LNHNV and CDR2 is YYDKDF (reference sequence). The CDR3 DNA is TGTGCCACCAGCGGGCGGGACAGCTCCTATGGCTACACCTTC. It yields the protein CATSGRDSSYGYTF.

This clone has only a few counts. The chain carries TRBV27 and TRBJ2-3, with 8 bases that match TRBD2. Trimming cost V 6 bases and J 4 bases; bases outside gene matches: 3. CDR1 and CDR2 (germline): MNHEY, SMNVEV (reference sequence). The CDR3 runs to 13 residues. The CDR3 loop is CASRGLAADTQYF. CDR3 DNA sequence: TGTGCCAGCAGAGGACTAGCTGCAGATACGCAGTATTTT.

The genes are TRBV2 and TRBJ1-2, with TRBD1 identical over 7 bases. The CDR3 has 13 residues. The V gene's germline CDR1 is SNHLY and CDR2 FYNNEI. With V trimmed by 6 bases and J by 1 base, 2 bases remained unmatched. The CDR3 region is CASSRDSNYGYTF. DNA of the CDR3: TGTGCCAGCAGCCGGGACAGTAACTATGGCTACACCTTC.